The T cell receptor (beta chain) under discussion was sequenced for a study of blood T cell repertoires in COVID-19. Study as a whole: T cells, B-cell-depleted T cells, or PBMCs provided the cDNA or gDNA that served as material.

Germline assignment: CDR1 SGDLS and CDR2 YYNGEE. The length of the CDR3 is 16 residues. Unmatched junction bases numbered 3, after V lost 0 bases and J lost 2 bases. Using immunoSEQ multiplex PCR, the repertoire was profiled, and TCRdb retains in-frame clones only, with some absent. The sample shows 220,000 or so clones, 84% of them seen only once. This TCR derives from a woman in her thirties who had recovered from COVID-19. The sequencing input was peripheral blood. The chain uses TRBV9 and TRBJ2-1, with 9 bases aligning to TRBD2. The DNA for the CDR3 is TGTGCCAGCAGCGTAGGGCCTAGCGGGACCTACAATGAGCAGTTCTTC. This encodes CASSVGPSGTYNEQFF.